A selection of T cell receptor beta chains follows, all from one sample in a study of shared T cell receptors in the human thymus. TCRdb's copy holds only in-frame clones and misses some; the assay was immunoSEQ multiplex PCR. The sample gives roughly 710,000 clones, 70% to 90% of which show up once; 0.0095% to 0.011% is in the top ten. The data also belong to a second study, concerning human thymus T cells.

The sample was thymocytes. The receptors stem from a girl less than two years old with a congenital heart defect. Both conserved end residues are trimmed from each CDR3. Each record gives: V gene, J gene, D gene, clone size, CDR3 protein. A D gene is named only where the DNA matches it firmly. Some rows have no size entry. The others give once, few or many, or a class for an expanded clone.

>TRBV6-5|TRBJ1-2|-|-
ASRNPGEACGYT
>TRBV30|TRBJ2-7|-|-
AWSVLSRVEEDPLTYEQY
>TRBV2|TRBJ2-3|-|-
ASPGTPTDTQY
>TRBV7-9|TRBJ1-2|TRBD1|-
ASSPLDRGSGT
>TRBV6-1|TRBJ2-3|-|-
ASSEKTNIGTDTQY
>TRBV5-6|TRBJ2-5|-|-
ASSLLAAQETQY
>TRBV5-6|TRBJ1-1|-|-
ASSPGCMNTEAF
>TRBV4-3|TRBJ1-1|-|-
ASSQVNRLNTEAF
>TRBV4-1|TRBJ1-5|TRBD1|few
ASSQDDMGQEIYSNQPQH
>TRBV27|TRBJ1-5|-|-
ASSSEQGGPPYSNQPQH
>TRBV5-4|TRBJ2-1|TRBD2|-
ASSRGGHGQYNEQF
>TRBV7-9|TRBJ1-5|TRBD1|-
ASSLGSARGLSNQPQH
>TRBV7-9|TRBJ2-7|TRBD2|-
ASSLGGGPPCEQY
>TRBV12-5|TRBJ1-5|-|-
ASGKRAPGNYSNQPQH
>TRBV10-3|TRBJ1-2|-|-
AISESGSWGYT
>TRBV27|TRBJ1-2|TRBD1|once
ASRGTGDDYGYT
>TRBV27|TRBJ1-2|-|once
ASSLSGRSSRPYGYT
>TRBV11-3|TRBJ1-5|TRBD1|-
ASSSGTDSNQPQH
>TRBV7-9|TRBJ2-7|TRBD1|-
ASSLGAGTGIYEQY
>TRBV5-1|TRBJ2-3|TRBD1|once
ASSIRQGGEDTQY
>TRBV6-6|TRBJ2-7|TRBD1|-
ASSGGQGNEQY
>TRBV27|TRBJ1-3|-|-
ASSLYGGRLPGNTIY
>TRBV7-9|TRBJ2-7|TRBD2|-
ASSVGTSGGREQY
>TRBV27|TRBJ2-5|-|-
ASSRFPKEETQY
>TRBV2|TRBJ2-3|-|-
ASSAPARRSLQDTQY
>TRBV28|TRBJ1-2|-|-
ASSLHVAAGVGYT
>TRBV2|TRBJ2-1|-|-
ASSEGGPLYNEQF
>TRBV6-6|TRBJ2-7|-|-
ASSYAGLSYEQY
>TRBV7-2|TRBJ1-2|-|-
ASSLGSLDSGHYGYT
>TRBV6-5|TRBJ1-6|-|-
ASSYRLRNSPLH
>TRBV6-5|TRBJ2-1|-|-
ASSYSNRGAYNEQF
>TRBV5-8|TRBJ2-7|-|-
ASSLVQASVKEGQY
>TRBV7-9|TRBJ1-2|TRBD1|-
ASSSAGQGASGYT
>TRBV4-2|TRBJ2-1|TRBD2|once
ASSHLRERGGRFSYNEQF
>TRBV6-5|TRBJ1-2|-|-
ASSPHLRQTYGYT
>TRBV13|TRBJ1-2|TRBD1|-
ASSFRFWRGPRYGYT
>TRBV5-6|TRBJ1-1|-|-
ASSLGLARDTEAF
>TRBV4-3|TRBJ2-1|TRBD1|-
ASSQKWPTGQGPNNEQF
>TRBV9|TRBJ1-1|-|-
ASSSRGGTEAF
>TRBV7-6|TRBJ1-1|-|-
ASSLVRWQGRDTEAF
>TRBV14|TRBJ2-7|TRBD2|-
ASSQIRLAGDSSYEQY
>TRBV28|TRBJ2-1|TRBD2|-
ASSRATPLAGAYNEQF
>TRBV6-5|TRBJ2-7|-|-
ASSLPGSLAYEQY
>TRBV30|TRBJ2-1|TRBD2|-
AWSGPGLANEQF
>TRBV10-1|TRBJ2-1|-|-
ASSSGSSYNEQF
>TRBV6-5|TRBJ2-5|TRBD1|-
ASSLTGDKGPQY
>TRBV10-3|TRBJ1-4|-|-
AIRRGGGTNEKLF
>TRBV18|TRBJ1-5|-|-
ASSPQGGINQPQH
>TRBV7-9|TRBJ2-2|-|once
ASSLGPRGAGELF
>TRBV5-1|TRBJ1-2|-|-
ASSNQRGRDGYT
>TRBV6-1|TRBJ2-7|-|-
ASSARVICEQY
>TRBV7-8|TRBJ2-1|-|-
ASSLELCGQVESQF
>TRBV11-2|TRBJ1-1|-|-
ASSLGQGSTEAF
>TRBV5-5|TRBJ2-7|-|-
ASSSGADLYEQY
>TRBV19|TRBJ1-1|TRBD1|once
ASSGRGPTEAF
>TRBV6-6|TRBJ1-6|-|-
ASRSYGSSYNSPLH
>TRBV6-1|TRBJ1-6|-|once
ASSEGGFDSPLH
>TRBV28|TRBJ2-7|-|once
ASSLWRRPLYEQY
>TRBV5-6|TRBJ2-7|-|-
ASSLVWVRSSYEQY